Described below is a single T cell receptor beta chain sequence and its context. Its specificity is not known. This CDR3 is built from 13 residues. V was cut by 5 bases and J by 4 bases, with 14 bases left in between. CDR1 and CDR2 (germline): GTSNPN, SVGIG (reference sequence). The data are from a study of OX40 agonist ivuxolimab in advanced cancers. Study-wide results and limits: At 0.1 to 3.0 mg/kg and by week 6, CD4+ and CD8+ T cells in the blood had expanded clonally. Low normalized T-cell clonal expansion was additionally recorded for some nonresponders.

Method: immunoSEQ multiplex PCR; TCRdb's copy keeps in-frame clones and lacks some. Of tens of thousands of clones listed, 86% are singletons. Exclusion of a patient followed from autoimmune disease history or systemic immunosuppression. The input for sequencing was CD4+ or CD8+ T cells sorted from blood, taken in a trial of the OX40 agonist ivuxolimab. This receptor was identified in an adult with an advanced solid tumor such as melanoma, head and neck, liver or kidney cancer. The chain recombines TRBV30 with TRBJ1-2; TRBD1 might be the D (6 bases). As DNA, the CDR3 is TGTGCCTGGGGCAGGGGATCGGCCTATGGCTACACCTTC. It is translated as CAWGRGSAYGYTF. The full variable domain, rest sourced from reference TRBV30 and TRBJ1-2, is SQTIHQWPATLVQPVGSPLSLECTVEGTSNPNLYWYRQAAGRGLQLLFYSVGIGQISSEVPQNLSASRPQDRQFILSSKKLLLSDSGFYLCAWGRGSAYGYTFGSGTRLTVV.